This TCR beta chain was recovered during a study of cytotoxic CD8 clonotypes in ibrutinib-treated CLL. About the research overall: Response sampling came at median approximately twelve months of treatment, ranging about 6 to 40 months.

Sequenced by immunoSEQ multiplex PCR; TCRdb stores in-frame clones only, minus some. The table records about 140,000 clones, approximately 75% of them present only once. About 2 micrograms of genomic DNA, which was extracted from cryopreserved PBMCs, served as the material used for the TCR beta libraries. Comment on this clone: The target antigen is unknown.

This CDR3 contains 12 residues. The V gene's germline CDR1 is LGHNT and CDR2 FRNRAP. V was shortened by 1 base and J by 8 bases, with 9 bases between the two germline ends. Findings and caveats of the study: At ibrutinib response, clonality increased, and at progression it declined back toward baseline. While tracking circulating CD8+ T-cell counts, baseline clonality exceeded that of age-matched healthy donors.

The sample here was PBMCs, taken after 12 months of ibrutinib treatment. This TCR came from a human donor with chronic lymphocytic leukemia. The chain recombines TRBV12-5 with TRBJ2-7, with D perhaps TRBD1 (5 bases). The CDR3 DNA sequence: TGTGCTAGTGGTTTGGGCCAGGGCAAGCAGTACTTC. Translating it yields CASGLGQGKQYF. The variable domain in full, with the rest retrieved from reference TRBV12-5 and TRBJ2-7, is DARVTQTPRHKVTEMGQEVTMRCQPILGHNTVFWYRQTMMQGLELLAYFRNRAPLDDSGMPKDRFSAEMPDATLATLKIQPSEPRDSAVYFCASGLGQGKQYFGPGTRLTVT.